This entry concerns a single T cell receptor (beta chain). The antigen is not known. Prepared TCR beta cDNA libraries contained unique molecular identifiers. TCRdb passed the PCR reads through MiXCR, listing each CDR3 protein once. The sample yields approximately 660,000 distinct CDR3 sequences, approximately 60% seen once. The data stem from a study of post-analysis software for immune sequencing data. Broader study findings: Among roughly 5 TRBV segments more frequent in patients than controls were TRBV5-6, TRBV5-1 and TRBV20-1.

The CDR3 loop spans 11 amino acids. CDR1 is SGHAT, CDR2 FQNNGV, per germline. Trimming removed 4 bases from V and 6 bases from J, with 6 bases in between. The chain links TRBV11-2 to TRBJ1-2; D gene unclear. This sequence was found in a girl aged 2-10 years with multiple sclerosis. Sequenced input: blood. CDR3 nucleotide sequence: TGTGCCAGCAGCTACCAGGATGGCTACACCTTC. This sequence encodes CASSYQDGYTF. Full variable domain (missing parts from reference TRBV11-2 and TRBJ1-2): EAGVAQSPRYKIIEKRQSVAFWCNPISGHATLYWYQQILGQGPKLLIQFQNNGVVDDSQLPKDRFSAERLKGVDSTLKIQPAKLEDSAVYLCASSYQDGYTFGSGTRLTVV.